This passage covers 9 T cell receptor beta chains from one sample sequenced in a study of CD8 T cells in Susac syndrome. Random hexamers were used to reverse transcribe an amount of roughly 0.45 to 1 ug RNA. TCRdb reprocessed the immunoSEQ multiplex PCR reads with MiXCR, giving one entry per CDR3 protein. The table lists 95,000 to 150,000 distinct CDR3 sequences, approximately 96% of them singletons, with approximately 0.15% in the top ten. The specimen was CD4+ T cells from PBMCs. Receptor source: a human donor with Susac syndrome.

The gene calls are TRBV6-5 and TRBJ2-7, with TRBD1 matching 10 bases. The CDR3 extends over 14 amino acids. Trimming removed 5 bases from V and 6 bases from J; junction bases left unmatched: 7. CDR1 is MNHEY and CDR2 is SVGAGI in the germline V gene. CDR3 nucleotide sequence: TGTGCCAGCAGTAGCCGGGACAGGGGCGGCGAGCAGTACTTC. It yields the protein CASSSRDRGGEQYF.

The chain combines TRBV18 with TRBJ2-3, with TRBD1 identical over 9 bases. V lost 10 bases to trimming and J lost 0 bases; unmatched junction nucleotides: 2. Germline CDR1 is KGHSH and CDR2 is LQKENI. The CDR3 is made up of 13 amino acids. CDR3 in amino acids: CATGQGSTDTQYF. In nucleotides, the CDR3 is TGTGCCACCGGACAGGGGAGCACAGATACGCAGTATTTT. The variable domain in full, with the rest retrieved from reference TRBV18 and TRBJ2-3, is NAGVMQNPRHLVRRRGQEARLRCSPMKGHSHVYWYRQLPEEGLKFMVYLQKENIIDESGMPKERFSAEFPKEGPSILRIQQVVRGDSAAYFCATGQGSTDTQYFGPGTRLTVL.

The V call is TRBV6-4, the J call TRBJ2-1; TRBD2 aligns across 8 bases. The CDR3 is 15 residues long. Germline values: CDR1 MRHNA, CDR2 SNTAGT. The trim removed 6 bases at V and 10 bases at J, leaving 14 bases unmatched. The CDR3 reads CASSAGTSSLGEQFF. CDR3 nucleotide sequence: TGTGCCAGCAGCGCCGGGACTAGTAGTCTCGGCGAGCAGTTCTTC.

This chain connects TRBV6-5 to TRBJ2-3, with D unresolved. CDR1 is MNHEY, CDR2 SVGAGI, per germline. Trimming cost V 4 bases and J 2 bases, with 10 bases left between them. CDR3 length equals 14 residues. The CDR3 nucleotides are TGTGCCAGCAGTTCCCGTCCAGACACAGATACGCAGTATTTT. Translation: CASSSRPDTDTQYF.

The chain recombines TRBV20-1 with TRBJ2-7; the match to TRBD2 covers 10 bases. Unmatched junction bases numbered 12, after V lost 1 base and J lost 6 bases. This CDR3 has 16 amino acids. Germline CDR1 is DFQATT and CDR2 is SNEGSKA (reference sequence). The CDR3 coding sequence is TGCAGTGCTAGAGTTACCCGAGCGGGAGGGTCAACCGAGCAGTACTTC. This gives the protein CSARVTRAGGSTEQYF.

This chain uses TRBV5-4 with TRBJ2-5; TRBD1 matches at 7 bases. Germline V gene lookup returns CDR1 SGHNT and CDR2 YYREEE (reference sequence). This CDR3 has 16 amino acids. The V segment lost 3 bases and the J segment 3 bases; nucleotides outside the gene matches: 11. CDR3 DNA sequence: TGTGCCAGCAGCTCGTTGACAGGGACCTCAAAAGAGACCCAGTACTTC. Amino acid sequence: CASSSLTGTSKETQYF.

CDR3 protein: CASSLVGQPQHF. The CDR3 DNA reads as TGTGCCAGCAGTTTGGTGGGTCAGCCCCAGCATTTT. The chain couples TRBV28 to TRBJ1-5; D is unresolved. The CDR3 length is 12 residues. From germline, CDR1 is MDHEN and CDR2 SYDVKM. V shed 3 bases and J shed 6 bases, with 6 bases lying between them.

The chain recombines TRBV7-2 with TRBJ2-3; D uncertain. The CDR3 runs to 15 residues. Trimming took 2 bases from V and 3 from J, leaving 12 bases between them. CDR1 and CDR2 (germline): SGHTA, FQGNSA. Written as DNA, the CDR3 is TGTGCCAGCAGCTTAAACCGGCTGGGTACAGATACGCAGTATTTT. Residues: CASSLNRLGTDTQYF.

The rearrangement links TRBV4-2 to TRBJ2-1; 11 bases line up with TRBD2. The CDR3 loop spans 15 amino acids. Looked up from germline, CDR1 is LGHNA and CDR2 is YNFKEQ. V trimming: 3 bases; J trimming: 7 bases; junction bases outside the gene matches: 5. CDR3 in DNA: TGTGCCAGCAGCCATCCAACTAGCGGGAGTAATGAGCAGTTCTTC. Residues: CASSHPTSGSNEQFF.